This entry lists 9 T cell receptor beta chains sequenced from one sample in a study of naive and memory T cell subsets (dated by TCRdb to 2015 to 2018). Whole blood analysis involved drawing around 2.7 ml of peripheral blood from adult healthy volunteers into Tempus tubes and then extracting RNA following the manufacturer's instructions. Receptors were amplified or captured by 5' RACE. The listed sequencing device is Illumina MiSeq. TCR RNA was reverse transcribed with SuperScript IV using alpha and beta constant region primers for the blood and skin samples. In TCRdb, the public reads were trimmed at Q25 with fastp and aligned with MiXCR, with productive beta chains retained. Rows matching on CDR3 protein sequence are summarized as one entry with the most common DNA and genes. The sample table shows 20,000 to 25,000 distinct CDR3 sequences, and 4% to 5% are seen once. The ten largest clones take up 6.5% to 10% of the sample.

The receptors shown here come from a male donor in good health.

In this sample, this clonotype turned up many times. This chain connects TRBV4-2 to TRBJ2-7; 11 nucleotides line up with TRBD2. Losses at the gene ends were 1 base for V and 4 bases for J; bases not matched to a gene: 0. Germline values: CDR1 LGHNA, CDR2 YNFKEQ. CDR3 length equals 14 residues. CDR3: CASSQVAGGYEQYF. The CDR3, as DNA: TGTGCCAGCAGCCAAGTAGCGGGAGGGTACGAGCAGTACTTC.

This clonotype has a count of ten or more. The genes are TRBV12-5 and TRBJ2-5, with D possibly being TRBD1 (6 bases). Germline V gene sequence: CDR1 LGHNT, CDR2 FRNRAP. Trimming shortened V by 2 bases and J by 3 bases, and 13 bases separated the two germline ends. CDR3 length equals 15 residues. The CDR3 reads CASGLIEGQKETQYF. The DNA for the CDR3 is TGTGCTAGTGGTTTGATCGAAGGACAGAAAGAGACCCAGTACTTC.

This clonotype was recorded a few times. This chain's CDR3 is CASSQGVQEDYNEQFF. CDR3 nucleotide sequence: TGTGCCAGCAGCCAAGGGGTGCAGGAAGACTACAATGAGCAGTTCTTC. The genes are TRBV4-2 and TRBJ2-1; D gene uncertain. CDR1 and CDR2 from the germline V gene are LGHNA and YNFKEQ. This CDR3 spans 16 amino acids. Between the trimmed V and J ends, which lost 1 base and 3 bases, there was a span of 13 bases.

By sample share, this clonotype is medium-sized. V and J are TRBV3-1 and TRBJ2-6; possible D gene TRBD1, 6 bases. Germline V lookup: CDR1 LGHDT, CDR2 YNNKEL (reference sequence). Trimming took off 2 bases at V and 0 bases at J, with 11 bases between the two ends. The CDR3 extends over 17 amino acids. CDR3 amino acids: CASSQSDRHSGANVLTF. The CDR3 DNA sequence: TGTGCCAGCAGCCAATCGGACAGACACTCTGGGGCCAACGTCCTGACTTTC.

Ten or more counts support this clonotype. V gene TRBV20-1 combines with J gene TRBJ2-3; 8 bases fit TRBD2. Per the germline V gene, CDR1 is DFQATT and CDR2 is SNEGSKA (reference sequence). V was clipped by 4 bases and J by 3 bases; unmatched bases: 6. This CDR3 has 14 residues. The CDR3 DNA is TGCAGTGCTACCGTTAGCGGGGTTACAGATACGCAGTATTTT. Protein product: CSATVSGVTDTQYF.

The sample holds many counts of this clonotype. CDR3 nucleotide sequence: TGTGCCAGCAGACCTCCTAGCGGGGGGGCCAATGAGCAGTTCTTC. This sequence encodes CASRPPSGGANEQFF. The V and J genes are TRBV6-2 or TRBV6-3 and TRBJ2-1; 12 nucleotides line up with TRBD2. Germline V gene sequence: CDR1 MNHEY, CDR2 SVGEGT. The CDR3 length is 15 residues. V lost 6 bases to trimming and J lost 6 bases; unmatched junction nucleotides: 6.

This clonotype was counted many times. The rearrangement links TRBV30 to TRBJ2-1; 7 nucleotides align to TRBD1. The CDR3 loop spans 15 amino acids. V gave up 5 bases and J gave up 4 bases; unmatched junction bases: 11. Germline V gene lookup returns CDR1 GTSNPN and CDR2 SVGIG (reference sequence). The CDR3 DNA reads TGTGCCTGGGGGGGAACAGGGGTAACGTACAATGAGCAGTTCTTC. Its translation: CAWGGTGVTYNEQFF.

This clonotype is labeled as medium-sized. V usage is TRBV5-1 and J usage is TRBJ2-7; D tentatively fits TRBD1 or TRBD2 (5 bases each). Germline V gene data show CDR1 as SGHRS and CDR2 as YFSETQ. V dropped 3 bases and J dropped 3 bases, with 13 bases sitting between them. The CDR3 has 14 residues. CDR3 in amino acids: CASSSRDGVYEQYF. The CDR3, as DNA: TGCGCCAGCAGCTCCCGGGACGGAGTCTACGAGCAGTACTTC. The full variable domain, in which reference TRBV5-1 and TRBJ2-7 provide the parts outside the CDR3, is KAGVTQTPRYLIKTRGQQVTLSCSPISGHRSVSWYQQTPGQGLQFLFEYFSETQRNKGNFPGRFSGRQFSNSRSEMNVSTLELGDSALYLCASSSRDGVYEQYFGPGTRLTVT.

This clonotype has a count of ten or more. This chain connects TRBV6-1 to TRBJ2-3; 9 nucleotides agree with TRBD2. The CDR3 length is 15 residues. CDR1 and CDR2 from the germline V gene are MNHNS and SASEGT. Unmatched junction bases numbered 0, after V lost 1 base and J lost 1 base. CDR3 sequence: CASSEVAGGTDTQYF. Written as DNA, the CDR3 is TGTGCCAGCAGTGAAGTAGCGGGAGGCACAGATACGCAGTATTTT.